One T cell receptor (beta chain) is described in this entry. The antigen remains undetermined. The data belong to a study of T cells in localized non-small cell lung cancer. Clones were sequenced by immunoSEQ multiplex PCR, and TCRdb holds only the in-frame ones, with some missing. The table has a few thousand clones, over 25% seen once; the top ten hold 22%. In germline, CDR1 is SGHRS, CDR2 YFSETQ. The V gene end was trimmed by 0 bases and the J gene end by 3 bases; junction bases not matched to a gene: 0. This CDR3 has 15 residues. Study-level findings and limits: Appearing in adjacent lung were a median approximately 57 of the top 100 tumor clones. Because researchers sequenced only one region of the tumor, heterogeneity is still possible. The highest T cell clonality was in uninvolved adjacent lung, above tumor.

This clonotype was sampled from a male donor at least 60 years old with stage II squamous cell lung carcinoma. This sample comprised lung tumor tissue, obtained before any cancer treatment. V and J are TRBV5-1 and TRBJ2-2; 9 bases fit TRBD1. CDR3 residues: CASSLGDRDTGELFF. CDR3 in DNA: TGCGCCAGCAGCTTGGGGGACAGGGACACCGGGGAGCTGTTTTTT. The variable domain in full, with the rest retrieved from reference TRBV5-1 and TRBJ2-2, is KAGVTQTPRYLIKTRGQQVTLSCSPISGHRSVSWYQQTPGQGLQFLFEYFSETQRNKGNFPGRFSGRQFSNSRSEMNVSTLELGDSALYLCASSLGDRDTGELFFGEGSRLTVL.